This T cell receptor (beta chain) was retrieved from a study of molecular identifiers for immune sequencing clone quantification. Regarding the study as a whole: Clones with over 20 RNA copies captured over 98% of effector molecules but under 1% of naive ones.

In its sample, this clonotype was seen many times. Its target is unknown. Trimming removed 7 bases from V and 0 bases from J; junction bases left unmatched: 10. The CDR3 consists of 16 residues. Per the germline V gene, CDR1 is SGDLS and CDR2 is YYNGEE. TCRdb used MiXCR to reprocess the PCR reads, holding one entry per CDR3 protein. The sample carries about 54,000 distinct CDR3 sequences, approximately 26% recorded once. The chain carries TRBV9 and TRBJ1-3; 7 bases are a match to TRBD1. The source material was naive CD8+ T cells from blood, with Jurkat cell RNA spiked in. Noted subset: FACS-sorted CD8+CD4-CCR7+CD45RA+ naive T cells. This clonotype originated in a human donor in good health. Some libraries in this study had Jurkat cell RNA spiked in. The CDR3 sequence: CASGRDSRSSGNTIYF. In DNA, the CDR3 is TGTGCCAGCGGAAGGGACAGTCGAAGCTCTGGAAACACCATATATTTT.